This T cell receptor (beta chain) comes out of a study of blood T cell repertoires in COVID-19. The overall study: From the United States, Italy and Spain came samples of acute and convalescent COVID-19.

CDR3 size: 15 residues. Germline V gene data show CDR1 as MNHNY and CDR2 as SVGAGI (reference sequence). V lost 6 bases and J 6 bases, leaving 17 bases between the germline ends. The table came from immunoSEQ multiplex PCR; TCRdb's copy has only in-frame clones and leaves some out. This sample has roughly 300,000 clones; around 87% occur once, and the top ten carry less than 9.5%. The specimen sequenced was peripheral blood. This clonotype was sampled from a woman in her forties or fifties who had recovered from COVID-19. The chain employs TRBV6-6 and TRBJ1-4; possibly TRBD1 for D (6 bases). The CDR3 bases are TGTGCCAGCAGCCTACGACAGGCGACCGATGAAAAACTGTTTTTT. This gives the protein CASSLRQATDEKLFF.